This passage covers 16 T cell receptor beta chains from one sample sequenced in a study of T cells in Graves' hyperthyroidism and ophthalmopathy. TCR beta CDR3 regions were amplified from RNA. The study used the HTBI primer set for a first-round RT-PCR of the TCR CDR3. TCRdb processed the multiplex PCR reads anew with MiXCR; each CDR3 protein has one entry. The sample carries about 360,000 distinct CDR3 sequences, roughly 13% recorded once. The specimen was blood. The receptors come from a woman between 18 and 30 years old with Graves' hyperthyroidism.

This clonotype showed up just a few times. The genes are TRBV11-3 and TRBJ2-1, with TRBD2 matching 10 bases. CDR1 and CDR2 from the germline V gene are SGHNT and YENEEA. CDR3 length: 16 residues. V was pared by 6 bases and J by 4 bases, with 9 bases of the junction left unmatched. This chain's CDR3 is CASSPAGLASYNEQFF. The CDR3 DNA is TGTGCCAGCAGTCCAGCGGGACTAGCGAGTTACAATGAGCAGTTCTTC.

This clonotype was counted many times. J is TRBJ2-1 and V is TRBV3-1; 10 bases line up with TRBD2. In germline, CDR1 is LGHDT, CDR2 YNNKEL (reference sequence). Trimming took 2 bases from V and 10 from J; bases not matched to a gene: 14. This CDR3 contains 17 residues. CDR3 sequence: CASSQYPGPSGSGEQFF. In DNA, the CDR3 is TGTGCCAGCAGCCAATACCCGGGGCCTAGCGGGAGTGGCGAGCAGTTCTTC.

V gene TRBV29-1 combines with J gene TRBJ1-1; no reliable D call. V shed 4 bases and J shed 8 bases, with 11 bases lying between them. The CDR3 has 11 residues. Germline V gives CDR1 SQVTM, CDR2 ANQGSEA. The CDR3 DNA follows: TGCAGCGTTGGTAGGGTTCCAGAAGCTTTCTTT. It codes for CSVGRVPEAFF.

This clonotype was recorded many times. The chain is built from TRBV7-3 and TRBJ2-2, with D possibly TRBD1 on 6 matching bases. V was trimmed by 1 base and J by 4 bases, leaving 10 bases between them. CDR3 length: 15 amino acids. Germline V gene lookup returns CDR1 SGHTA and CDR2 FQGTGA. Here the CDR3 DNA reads TGTGCCAGCAGCTTAAACCAGGGGAGCACCGGGGAGCTGTTTTTT. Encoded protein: CASSLNQGSTGELFF.

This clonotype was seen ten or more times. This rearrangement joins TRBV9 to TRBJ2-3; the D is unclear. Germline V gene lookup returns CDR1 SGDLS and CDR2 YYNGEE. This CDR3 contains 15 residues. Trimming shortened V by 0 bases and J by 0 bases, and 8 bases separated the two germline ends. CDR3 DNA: TGTGCCAGCAGCGTAGCTGCCTTTAGCACAGATACGCAGTATTTT. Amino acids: CASSVAAFSTDTQYF.

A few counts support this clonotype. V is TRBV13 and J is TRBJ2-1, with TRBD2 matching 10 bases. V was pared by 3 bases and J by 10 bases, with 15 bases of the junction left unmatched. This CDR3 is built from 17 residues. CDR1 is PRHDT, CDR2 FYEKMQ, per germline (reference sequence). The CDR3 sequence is CASSFRFERGGRSEQFF. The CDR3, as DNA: TGTGCCAGCAGCTTTCGTTTCGAGCGGGGGGGCCGAAGCGAGCAGTTCTTC.

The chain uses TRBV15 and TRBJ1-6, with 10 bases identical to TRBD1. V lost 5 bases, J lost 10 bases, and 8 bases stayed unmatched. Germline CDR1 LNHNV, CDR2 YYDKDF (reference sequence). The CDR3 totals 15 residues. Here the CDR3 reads CATSGFTGQGSPLHF. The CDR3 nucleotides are TGTGCCACCAGCGGATTCACGGGACAGGGGTCACCCCTCCACTTT.

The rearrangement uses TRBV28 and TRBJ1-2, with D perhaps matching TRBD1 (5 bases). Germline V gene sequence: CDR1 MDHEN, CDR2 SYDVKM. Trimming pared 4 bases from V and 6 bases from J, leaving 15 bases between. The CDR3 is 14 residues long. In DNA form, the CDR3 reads TGTGCCAGCAGTTACCCGGGACGAGGGAATGGCTACACCTTC. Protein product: CASSYPGRGNGYTF.

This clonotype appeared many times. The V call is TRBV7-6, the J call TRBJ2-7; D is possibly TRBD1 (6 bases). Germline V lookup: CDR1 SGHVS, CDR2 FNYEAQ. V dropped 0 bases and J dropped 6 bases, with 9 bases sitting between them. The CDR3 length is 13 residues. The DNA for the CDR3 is TGTGCCAGCAGCTTAGCCCAGGGGCGCGAGCAGTACTTC. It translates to CASSLAQGREQYF. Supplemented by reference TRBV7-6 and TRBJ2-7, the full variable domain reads GAGVSQSPRYKVTKRGQDVALRCDPISGHVSLYWYRQALGQGPEFLTYFNYEAQQDKSGLPNDRFSAERPEGSISTLTIQRTEQRDSAMYRCASSLAQGREQYFGPGTRLTVT.

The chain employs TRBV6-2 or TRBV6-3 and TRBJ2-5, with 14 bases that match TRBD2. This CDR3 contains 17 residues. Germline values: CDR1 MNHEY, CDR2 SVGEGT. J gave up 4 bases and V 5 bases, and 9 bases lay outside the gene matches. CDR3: CASSLMTSGRAAETQYF. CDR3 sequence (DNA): TGTGCCAGCAGTCTCATGACTAGCGGGAGGGCCGCAGAGACCCAGTACTTC.

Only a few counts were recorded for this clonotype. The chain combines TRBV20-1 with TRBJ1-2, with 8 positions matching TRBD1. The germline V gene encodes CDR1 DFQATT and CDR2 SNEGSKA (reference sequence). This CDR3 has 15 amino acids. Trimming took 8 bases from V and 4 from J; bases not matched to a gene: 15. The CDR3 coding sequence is TGCAGTAGTAACCAGGGGGCTAGAGCGTCCTATGGCTACACCTTC. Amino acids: CSSNQGARASYGYTF.

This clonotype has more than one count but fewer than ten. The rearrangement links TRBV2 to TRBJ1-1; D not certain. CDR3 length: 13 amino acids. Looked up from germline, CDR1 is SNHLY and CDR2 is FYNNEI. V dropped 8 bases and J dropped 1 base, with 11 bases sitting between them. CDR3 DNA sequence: TGTGCCAGCTGGCGGACTCCGAACACTGAAGCTTTCTTT. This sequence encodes CASWRTPNTEAFF.

Here the CDR3 reads CATSDPGQGNEKLFF. CDR3 DNA sequence: TGTGCCACCAGTGATCCGGGACAGGGGAATGAAAAACTGTTTTTT. The chain recombines TRBV24-1 with TRBJ1-4, with 10 nucleotides matching TRBD1. V shed 3 bases and J 5 bases; nucleotides not matched to a gene: 2. This CDR3 region has 15 residues. Germline V gene lookup returns CDR1 KGHDR and CDR2 SFDVKD.

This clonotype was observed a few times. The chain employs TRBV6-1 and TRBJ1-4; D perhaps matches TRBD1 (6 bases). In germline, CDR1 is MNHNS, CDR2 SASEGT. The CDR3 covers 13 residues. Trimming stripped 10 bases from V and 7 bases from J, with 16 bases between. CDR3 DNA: TGTGCCACCAACAGGGTGCTTAGTGAAAAACTGTTTTTT. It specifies CATNRVLSEKLFF.

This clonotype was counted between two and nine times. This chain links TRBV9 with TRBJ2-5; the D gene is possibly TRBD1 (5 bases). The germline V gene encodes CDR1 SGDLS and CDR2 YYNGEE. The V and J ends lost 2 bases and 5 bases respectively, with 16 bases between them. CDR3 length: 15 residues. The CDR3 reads CASSVRATQGETQYF. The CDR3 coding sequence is TGTGCCAGCAGCGTCAGGGCCACGCAAGGGGAGACCCAGTACTTC.

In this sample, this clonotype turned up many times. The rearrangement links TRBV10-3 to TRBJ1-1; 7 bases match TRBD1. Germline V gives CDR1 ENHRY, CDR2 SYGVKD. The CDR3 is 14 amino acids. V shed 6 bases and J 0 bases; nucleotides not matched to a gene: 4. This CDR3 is CAIRVTGMNTEAFF. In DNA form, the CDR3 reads TGTGCCATCAGGGTGACAGGGATGAACACTGAAGCTTTCTTT.